This T cell receptor beta chain was identified during a study of cytomegalovirus exposure and HLA in healthy donors. TCRdb's table, derived via immunoSEQ multiplex PCR, lists solely in-frame clones and lacks some. The table has about 50,000 clones, roughly 92% seen once. What was sequenced was PBMCs. The origin of this receptor is a man aged 18-30 years in good health and CMV-seronegative.

This CDR3 reads CASSKGGGGANVLTF. CDR3 DNA sequence: TGTGCCAGCAGCAAAGGGGGCGGAGGGGCCAACGTCCTGACTTTC. The chain is built from TRBV14 and TRBJ2-6, with 7 bases that match TRBD1. J lost 4 bases, V lost 5 bases, and 5 bases had no gene match. The V gene's germline CDR1 is SGHDN and CDR2 FVKESK. The CDR3 extends over 15 amino acids.